This TCR beta chain was profiled in a study of shared clonotypes between healthy human individuals. On the study more broadly: The donor pool was made up of two women and three men aged 18 to 49.

Comment on this clone: Its antigen is as yet unknown.

Only CD45RO-negative cells positively selected for CCR7 counted as naive CD8 cells, so terminally differentiated effector memory CD45RA+ cells were excluded. General study points: The study found lower generation probabilities in non-shared clonotypes than in those shared by all four donors. Relative to memory subsets, naive subsets generally showed larger estimated richness.

The repertoire was sequenced with immunoSEQ multiplex PCR; TCRdb's copy has only in-frame clones and lacks some. The sample yields millions of clones, about 95% seen once. The CDR3 loop spans 14 amino acids. Per germline, CDR1 SGHNT and CDR2 YYREEE (reference sequence). V was clipped by 3 bases and J by 4 bases, with 12 bases between them. The clonotype originates from a man between 18 and 29 years old in good health. The gene calls are TRBV5-4 and TRBJ2-3; the D is unclear. Sequencing was done on a sample of naive CD8+ T cells sorted from blood. The CDR3 reads CASSSTDPPDTQYF. CDR3 DNA sequence: TGTGCCAGCAGCTCTACAGACCCCCCAGATACGCAGTATTTT.